The TCR beta chain under discussion was sequenced for a study of CXCR3-negative and CXCR3-positive naive CD8 T cells. The study's findings and limits: TRB CDR3 hydrophobicity was greater in CXCR3-positive naive cells than in CXCR3-negative naive cells.

The CDR3 sequence is 12 residues long. In germline, CDR1 is LNHNV, CDR2 YYDKDF (reference sequence). Points on this clonotype: Antigen specificity is unknown.

Libraries were UMI-labeled 5' RACE TRB cDNA. TCRdb reprocessed the 5' RACE reads, with one entry per CDR3 protein and no DNA. In total, the table holds roughly 89,000 distinct CDR3 sequences. The receptor's source is a human donor in good health. Some clones in this sample may be carry-over from other donors' samples. The chain is built from TRBV15 and TRBJ1-2. The sequencing input was naive CXCR3- CD8+ T cells from blood. The subset here: CD45RO-CCR7+CD27+CD95- naive CD8+ T cells lacking CXCR3 (TNR3-). This chain's CDR3 is CATSRVSSGYTF.